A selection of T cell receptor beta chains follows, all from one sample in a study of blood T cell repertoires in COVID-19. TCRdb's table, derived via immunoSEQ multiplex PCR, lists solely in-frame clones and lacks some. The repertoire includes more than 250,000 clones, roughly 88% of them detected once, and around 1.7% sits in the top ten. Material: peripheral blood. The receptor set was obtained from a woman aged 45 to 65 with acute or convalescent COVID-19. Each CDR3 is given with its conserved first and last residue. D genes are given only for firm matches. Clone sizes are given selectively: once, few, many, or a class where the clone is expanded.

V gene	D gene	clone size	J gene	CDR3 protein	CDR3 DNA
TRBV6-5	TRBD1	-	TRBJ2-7	CASSYGAGGPYEQYF	TGTGCCAGCAGTTACGGGGCAGGGGGTCCCTACGAGCAGTACTTC
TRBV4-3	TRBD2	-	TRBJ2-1	CASSRDFSSGMYNEQFF	TGCGCCAGCAGCCGAGATTTTTCTAGCGGGATGTACAATGAGCAGTTCTTC
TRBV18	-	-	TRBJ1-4	CASSPIGQTTNEKLFF	TGTGCCAGCTCACCCATTGGACAGACAACTAATGAAAAACTGTTTTTT
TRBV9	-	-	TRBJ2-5	CASSVAGGLRETQYF	TGTGCCAGCAGCGTAGCAGGGGGACTTAGGGAGACCCAGTACTTC
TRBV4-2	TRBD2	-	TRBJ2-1	CASSRSGTSTYNEQFF	TGTGCCAGCAGCCGTTCCGGGACTAGCACCTACAATGAGCAGTTCTTC
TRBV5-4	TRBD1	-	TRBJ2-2	CASSLVGRTGGVGELFF	TGTGCCAGCAGCTTGGTGGGTCGGACAGGGGGCGTGGGGGAGCTGTTTTTT
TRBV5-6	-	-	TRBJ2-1	CASSLSRFEQFF	TGTGCCAGCAGCTTAAGCAGGTTTGAGCAGTTCTTC
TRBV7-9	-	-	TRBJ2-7	CASSFSFDEQYF	TGTGCCAGCAGCTTTAGTTTTGACGAGCAGTACTTC
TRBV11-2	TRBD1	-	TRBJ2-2	CASSQGQLLNTGELFF	TGTGCCAGCAGCCAGGGACAGCTTTTGAACACCGGGGAGCTGTTTTTT
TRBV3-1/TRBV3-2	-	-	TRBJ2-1	CASSQDLGVVGNEQFF	TGTGCCAGCAGCCAAGATCTGGGAGTAGTGGGCAATGAGCAGTTCTTC
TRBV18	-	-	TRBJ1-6	CASSPRTVSSYNSPLHF	TGTGCCAGCTCACCACGGACAGTCAGCTCCTATAATTCACCCCTCCACTTT
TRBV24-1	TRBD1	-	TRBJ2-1	CATSVGPRDRGSWFRVNEQFF	TGTGCCACCAGTGTCGGCCCCAGGGACAGGGGTTCCTGGTTTCGAGTCAATGAGCAGTTCTTC
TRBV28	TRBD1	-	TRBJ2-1	CASSLVPRGQNEQFF	TGTGCCAGCAGTTTAGTTCCCAGGGGGCAGAATGAGCAGTTCTTC
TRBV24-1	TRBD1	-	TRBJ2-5	CATSETGTGEETQYF	TGTGCCACCAGTGAAACCGGGACAGGGGAAGAGACCCAGTACTTC
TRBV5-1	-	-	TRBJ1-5	CASSLTDSNQPQHF	TGCGCCAGCAGCCTGACAGATAGCAATCAGCCCCAGCATTTT
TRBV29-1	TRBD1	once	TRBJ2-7	CSVEVADRAVSYEQYF	TGCAGCGTTGAAGTCGCAGACAGGGCCGTCTCCTACGAGCAGTACTTC